This T cell receptor beta chain is drawn from a study of blood T cell repertoires in COVID-19. Study-level information: Sample material is recorded as cDNA or gDNA derived from T cells, B-cell-depleted T cells, or PBMCs.

As handled by the study authors: Amplification of reference gene primers was used by the study to estimate nucleated cell counts. Generated by immunoSEQ multiplex PCR, the TCRdb table keeps only in-frame clones and is missing some. Clone size and the V and J calls come from that table; the DNA yielded D and trimming. Of about 260,000 clones in the sample, about 88% were seen once. Cohort 3 recovered donors had two negative PCRs, clearance, or symptom resolution. This clone was observed a handful of times. Germline V gene data show CDR1 as MDHEN and CDR2 as SYDVKM. The CDR3 totals 15 residues. With 2 bases removed from V and 5 bases from J, the gap between germline ends came to 16 bases.

The sample taken for sequencing was PBMCs or T cells enriched from blood (not recorded which). The chain links TRBV28 to TRBJ2-7; D perhaps matches TRBD1 (6 bases). This clonotype originated in a woman between 45 and 65 years old who had recovered from COVID-19. The CDR3, as DNA: TGTGCCAGCAGTTTACATCGTCCAGGGGTCAACGAGCAGTACTTC. This translates into CASSLHRPGVNEQYF.